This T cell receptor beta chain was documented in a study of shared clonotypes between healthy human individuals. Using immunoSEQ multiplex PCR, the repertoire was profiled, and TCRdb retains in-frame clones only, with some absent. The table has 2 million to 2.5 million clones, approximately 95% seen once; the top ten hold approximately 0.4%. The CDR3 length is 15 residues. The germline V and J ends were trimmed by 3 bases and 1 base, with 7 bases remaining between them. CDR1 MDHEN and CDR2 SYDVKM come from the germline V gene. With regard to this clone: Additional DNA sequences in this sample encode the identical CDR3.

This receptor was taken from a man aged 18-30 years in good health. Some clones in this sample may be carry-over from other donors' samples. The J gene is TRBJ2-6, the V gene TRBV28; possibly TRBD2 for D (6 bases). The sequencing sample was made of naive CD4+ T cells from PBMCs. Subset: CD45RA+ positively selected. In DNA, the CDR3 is TGTGCCAGCAGTTTGGGGGGATCTGGGGCCAACGTCCTGACTTTC. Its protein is CASSLGGSGANVLTF.